This TCR beta chain is drawn from a study of T cells expressing NK-cell markers. About the study: Sequenced donors, eight in total, included seven who were HCMV-seropositive and one who was seronegative. Broader study findings: Expanded NKG2C+ T cell clones had unclear HCMV specificity. In a handful of donors, dominant clonotypes made up about 25-65% of CD3+CD56-NKG2C+ cells.

Turning to this clonotype: Its cognate antigen is unknown.

The CDR3 sequence is 17 residues long. Germline CDR1 reads SGHAT; CDR2 reads FQNNGV. Making the TCR beta cDNA relied on 5'RACE template switching with UMIs. From the 5' RACE reads, TCRdb lists one entry per CDR3 protein and no DNA. The sample has a few hundred thousand distinct CDR3 sequences, and its top ten clones hold approximately 0.41%. J is TRBJ2-1 and V is TRBV11-2; TCRdb outputs TRBD1, but without DNA this stays unchecked. Sequencing used blood T cells: a sorted CD56 or NKG2C T cell subset, CD4+ or CD8+ T cells, or bulk PBMC T cells (not recorded which). The sequence came from a man between 18 and 35 years old in good health. The CDR3: CASSYTGPHRGYNEQFF.